The rows below give T cell receptor beta chains drawn from one sample of a study of identifying expanded T cells in peripheral blood. TCRdb keeps only in-frame clones here, not all; method: immunoSEQ multiplex PCR. The data contain about 110,000 clones, about nine tenths of them singletons. Sequencing used blood. The receptors were gathered from a person aged 18 to 69 in good health. Both conserved end residues are part of each CDR3. Each record gives: V gene, clone size, CDR3 length, D gene, J gene, CDR3 DNA, CDR3 protein. The D gene is left open where the match is weak. Size values are once, few and many counts, or a class for expanded clones, and some rows have none.

TRBV7-2	once	15	TRBD2	TRBJ2-1	TGTGCCAGCAGCTTCATCACGGGAGGGAGCGATGAGCAGTTCTTC	CASSFITGGSDEQFF
TRBV6-6	medium-sized	14	.	TRBJ1-1	TGTGCCAGCAGTTACCGCTCCGAGACTACTGAAGCTTTCTTT	CASSYRSETTEAFF
TRBV6-6	.	15	TRBD1	TRBJ2-7	TGTGCCAGCAGTTATCCGGGACAGGGACGAAAAGAGCAGTACTTC	CASSYPGQGRKEQYF
TRBV28	.	19	TRBD1	TRBJ1-3	TGTGCCAGCAGTTTATTGGGGACAGGGGGTCACCAACTAGGAAACACCATATATTTT	CASSLLGTGGHQLGNTIYF
TRBV4-1	.	14	TRBD1	TRBJ1-1	TGCGCCAGCAGCCCGACAGGGGTTCAGACTGAAGCTTTCTTT	CASSPTGVQTEAFF
TRBV5-1	.	14	.	TRBJ2-5	TGCGCCAGCAGCTCCGGGACCCTAAGGGAGACCCAGTACTTC	CASSSGTLRETQYF
TRBV18	.	14	TRBD1	TRBJ1-1	TGTGCCAGCTCTCTTCGACAGGGGTACACTGAAGCTTTCTTT	CASSLRQGYTEAFF
TRBV6-1	.	14	TRBD1	TRBJ2-7	TGTGCCAGCGTTCCGGGACAGCTCTCCTACGAGCAGTACTTC	CASVPGQLSYEQYF
TRBV7-8	.	15	TRBD2	TRBJ2-7	TGTGCCAGCAGCTTAAGGCTAGCGGCCTACTACGAGCAGTACTTC	CASSLRLAAYYEQYF
TRBV15	.	14	TRBD2	TRBJ2-1	TGTGCCGCCGGGGGGGCGGGCGGCTTCAATGAGCAGTTCTTC	CAAGGAGGFNEQFF
TRBV7-9	.	18	TRBD1	TRBJ1-5	TGTGCCAGCAGCCTTCGGGGACAGAAAAAAGATAGCAATCAGCCCCAGCATTTT	CASSLRGQKKDSNQPQHF